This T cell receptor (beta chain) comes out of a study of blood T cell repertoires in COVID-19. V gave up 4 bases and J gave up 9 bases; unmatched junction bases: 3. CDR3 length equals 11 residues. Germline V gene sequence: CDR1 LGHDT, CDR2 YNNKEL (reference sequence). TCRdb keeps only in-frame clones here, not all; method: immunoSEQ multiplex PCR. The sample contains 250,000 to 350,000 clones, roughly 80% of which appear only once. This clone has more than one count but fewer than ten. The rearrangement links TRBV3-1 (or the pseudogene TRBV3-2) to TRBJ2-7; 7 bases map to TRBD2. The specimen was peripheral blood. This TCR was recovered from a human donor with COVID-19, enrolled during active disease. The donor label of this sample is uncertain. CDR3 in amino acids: CASSRGRGQYF. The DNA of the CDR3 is TGTGCCAGCAGCCGTGGGAGGGGGCAGTACTTC.